This T cell receptor beta chain was observed in a study of beta chain features in type 1 diabetes. This clone has more than one count but fewer than ten. One heparinised draw of blood, averaging approximately 110 mL, came from each donor. Isolation of CD4+ naive, central memory, regulatory and stem cell-like memory cells was achieved by sorting via CD45RO/CCR7/CD25/CD127/CD95/CD27. Per germline, CDR1 PRHDT and CDR2 FYEKMQ (reference sequence). This CDR3 is 13 amino acids long. V lost 5 bases, J lost 8 bases, and 9 bases stayed unmatched. The investigators reverse transcribed all of the isolated RNA, so they sequenced expressed TCRB transcripts. Some clones are missing from TCRdb's copy, which holds only in-frame ones; the method was immunoSEQ multiplex PCR. The sample yields a few hundred thousand clones, around 30% seen once.

This chain links TRBV13 with TRBJ2-7; 7 bases fit TRBD2. The sequenced sample was naive CD4+ T cells from blood. The source of this sequence is a man between 18 and 35 years old in good health. In DNA form, the CDR3 reads TGTGCCAGCAGCAACCCCAGCGGGGAAAAGCAGTACTTC. It specifies CASSNPSGEKQYF.